The table lists the clone carrying this T cell receptor beta chain with a few counts. As processed by the authors: It was from reference gene primer amplification that nucleated cell counts were estimated. The assay was immunoSEQ multiplex PCR, and TCRdb's table has in-frame clones only and misses some. Clone size and V and J calls were adopted from that table, with D and trimming inferred from the DNA. Among about 160,000 clones listed, under 85% were seen once. Trimming shortened V by 3 bases and J by 5 bases, and 13 bases separated the two germline ends. Germline V gives CDR1 MDHEN, CDR2 SYDVKM. This CDR3 region has 15 residues. This sample was included in a study of blood T cell repertoires in COVID-19. Overall study context: COVID-19 samples, acute and convalescent, were from the United States, Italy and Spain. T cells, B-cell-depleted T cells, or PBMCs supplied cDNA or gDNA.

Sequencing input: peripheral blood. The chain recombines TRBV28 with TRBJ1-4, with D possibly being TRBD1 (6 bases). The receptor comes from a man between 65 and 79 years old with acute or convalescent COVID-19. The CDR3 loop reads CASSLSTGRNEKLFF. The CDR3, as DNA: TGTGCCAGCAGTTTGTCGACAGGTAGAAATGAAAAACTGTTTTTT.